This TCR beta chain was observed in a study of blood T cells in healthy people across ages. Next came a second PCR, run for roughly 6 to 11 cycles, which used a sample-barcoded 5' primer along with a J-beta primer mix. One entry per CDR3 protein results from TCRdb running MiXCR on the 5' RACE reads. The sample shows under 1,000,000 distinct CDR3 sequences, roughly 40% of them seen only once. Germline CDR1 reads DFQATT; CDR2 reads SNEGSKA (reference sequence). The CDR3 totals 15 residues. Between the trimmed V and J ends, which lost 5 bases and 8 bases, there was a span of 24 bases. This clonotype appeared a few times.

The TCR was taken from a man aged 18 to 30 in good health. Sequencing used blood. The chain combines TRBV20-1 with TRBJ1-2; D perhaps matches TRBD1 (5 bases). The CDR3 coding sequence is TGCAGTGCTCCAAACCTGGCAGGGACCTCCTACGGCTACACCTTC. The encoded protein is CSAPNLAGTSYGYTF.